A selection of T cell receptor beta chains follows, all from one sample in a study of T-cell memory formation after mild COVID-19. Via MiXCR, TCRdb re-called the 5' RACE reads, giving one row per CDR3 protein. The sample yields under 200,000 distinct CDR3 sequences, roughly 12% seen once. Sequenced input: PBMCs or a T cell subset sorted from them (not recorded which). These receptors all stem from a man between 18 and 35 years old who had mild COVID-19 (a few samples of this study predate the infection). Cell type and time point are not known. Both conserved end residues are part of each CDR3. A D gene is named only where the DNA matches it firmly. Clone size, where shown, is once, few, many, or a class for clones that have expanded.

CDR3 length	V gene	J gene	clone size	D gene	CDR3 DNA	CDR3 protein
12	TRBV20-1	TRBJ1-2	.	TRBD1	TGCAGTGTCATAGGGGGCAACTATGGCTACACCTTC	CSVIGGNYGYTF
14	TRBV20-1	TRBJ1-6	few	TRBD1	TGCAGTGCTTCCCGACAGGGGGCAAATTCACCCCTCCACTTT	CSASRQGANSPLHF
16	TRBV4-3	TRBJ2-5	many	.	TGCGCCAGCAGCCAAGAAACGGGGAGTACTCAAGAGACCCAGTACTTC	CASSQETGSTQETQYF
15	TRBV5-1	TRBJ2-6	.	.	TGCGCCAGCAGCTTGATCGCATCTGGGGCCAACGTCCTGACTTTC	CASSLIASGANVLTF
15	TRBV7-2	TRBJ2-1	few	TRBD2	TGTGCCAGCAGCTTAGTAGCGGGGGGGTATGGTGAGCAGTTCTTC	CASSLVAGGYGEQFF
15	TRBV5-5	TRBJ2-3	few	TRBD2	TGTGCCAGCAGCTTGGTACGGGAGGGCACAGATACGCAGTATTTT	CASSLVREGTDTQYF
14	TRBV10-3	TRBJ2-7	once	TRBD1	TGTGCCATCAGACCCGGGACAGGAGAGTACGAGCAGTACTTC	CAIRPGTGEYEQYF
13	TRBV12-3/TRBV12-4	TRBJ1-2	many	TRBD1	TGTGCCAGCAGCGCGGGACAGGGTTATGGCTACACCTTC	CASSAGQGYGYTF
14	TRBV5-6	TRBJ1-6	few	.	TGTGCCAGCAGCTTAGGGGCCAAGGATTCACCCCTCCACTTT	CASSLGAKDSPLHF
16	TRBV5-1	TRBJ1-1	once	.	TGCGCCAGCAGCTTGGGGGTGACAGGTAGGAACACTGAAGCTTTCTTT	CASSLGVTGRNTEAFF
13	TRBV7-2	TRBJ2-1	.	.	TGTGCCAGCAGCCTTAAGCAGGGTTTTGAGCAGTTCTTC	CASSLKQGFEQFF
13	TRBV14	TRBJ2-1	.	.	TGTGCCAGCAGCCAATCGCGGTGGGGTGAGCAGTTCTTC	CASSQSRWGEQFF
14	TRBV27	TRBJ2-3	.	.	TGTGCCAGCAGTTTAGGGGACACCTTCGATACGCAGTATTTT	CASSLGDTFDTQYF
13	TRBV29-1	TRBJ2-1	few	TRBD2	TGCAGCTTCGGGGGGGCCGACTACAATGAGCAGTTCTTC	CSFGGADYNEQFF
14	TRBV9	TRBJ1-2	many	.	TGTGCCAGCAGCACCGGGGTCCCCCGCGGAGGCTACACCTTC	CASSTGVPRGGYTF
16	TRBV3-1	TRBJ2-1	.	.	TGTGCCAGCAGCCAAGGGGTTATTGGTGATGGCTATGAGCAGTTCTTC	CASSQGVIGDGYEQFF
13	TRBV5-1	TRBJ1-5	.	.	TGCGCCAGCAGCTTTTCGGGGAGTCAGCCCCAGCATTTT	CASSFSGSQPQHF
15	TRBV3-1	TRBJ1-6	many	.	TGTGCCAGCAGCCAAGACCCGGCGTTGGGTTCACCCCTCCACTTT	CASSQDPALGSPLHF
14	TRBV27	TRBJ1-2	few	.	TGTGCCAGCAGTGGACGGACTAACCTCTATGGCTACACCTTC	CASSGRTNLYGYTF
15	TRBV20-1	TRBJ1-5	.	.	TGCAGTGCTCCAGGGGTGGGTTATAGCAATCAGCCCCAGCATTTT	CSAPGVGYSNQPQHF
13	TRBV11-2	TRBJ2-5	few	.	TGTGCCAGCAGCCGGGGGGCGGAAGAGACCCAGTACTTC	CASSRGAEETQYF
15	TRBV7-3	TRBJ2-3	.	.	TGTGCCAGCAGCTCCCGGGGGGCCGGCACAGATACGCAGTATTTT	CASSSRGAGTDTQYF
14	TRBV28	TRBJ1-5	.	TRBD1	TGTGCCAGCAGTCCGCCGACAGGGCATCAGCCCCAGCATTTT	CASSPPTGHQPQHF
12	TRBV5-1	TRBJ2-1	many	.	TGCGCCAGCTCGACTGACTACAATGAGCAGTTCTTC	CASSTDYNEQFF
13	TRBV7-8	TRBJ1-1	few	.	TGTGCCAGCAGCCCACTGGATTGGGCTGAAGCTTTCTTT	CASSPLDWAEAFF
15	TRBV6-5	TRBJ1-5	.	.	TGTGCCAGCAGTTCGCCAGGACAGCCGAATCAGCCCCAGCATTTT	CASSSPGQPNQPQHF
16	TRBV7-9	TRBJ1-3	.	TRBD1	TGTGCCAGCAGGCCGACAGGGGGCGCGTCTGGAAACACCATATATTTT	CASRPTGGASGNTIYF
14	TRBV24-1	TRBJ2-1	.	.	TGTGCCACCAGTGAGGGGCATGGGGAGTCGGAGCAGTTCTTC	CATSEGHGESEQFF
17	TRBV7-8	TRBJ2-1	many	TRBD2	TGTGCCAGCATGCGACCGGGGGGGACTAGTACCAACAATGAGCAGTTCTTC	CASMRPGGTSTNNEQFF
12	TRBV20-1	TRBJ1-2	few	.	TGCAGTGCTAGGGGACGGCTGGATGGCTACACCTTC	CSARGRLDGYTF
14	TRBV4-3	TRBJ1-1	few	.	TGCGCCAGCAGCCAAGATACGGGAAGGACTGAAGCTTTCTTT	CASSQDTGRTEAFF
13	TRBV20-1	TRBJ1-5	.	.	TGCAGTGCTAGTGGGCCGATAAATCAGCCCCAGCATTTT	CSASGPINQPQHF
17	TRBV4-2	TRBJ1-6	.	.	TGTGCCAGCAGCCATGCGAACGGGGGCTCCTATAATTCACCCCTCCACTTT	CASSHANGGSYNSPLHF
15	TRBV7-2	TRBJ1-4	few	.	TGTGCCAGCAGCCCCGGGGCCAACGTGGGAGAAAAACTGTTTTTT	CASSPGANVGEKLFF
13	TRBV11-2	TRBJ1-1	many	.	TGTGCCAGCAGCGCCGGAGGACCCGTAACGGCTTTCTTT	CASSAGGPVTAFF
14	TRBV10-3	TRBJ2-3	.	.	TGTGCCATCAGTGAGACTCTAGCGTCAGATACGCAGTATTTT	CAISETLASDTQYF